This TCR beta chain was captured in a study of tumor and adjacent non-tumor tissue in lung cancer (dated by TCRdb to 2017 to 2018). In terms of the full investigation: By cancer type, the cohort comprised 12 to 13 adenocarcinoma patients, a couple of squamous cell carcinoma patients and 1 small cell lung cancer patient. In total, sequencing yielded under 150 million productive TCRbeta reads, which works out to an average of around 3.9 million reads per sample. Bulk TCRbeta repertoires were compared between lung tumor tissue and matched distant non-tumor lung tissue obtained from around 14 lung cancer patients. The approximately 15 patients were aged about 30 to 76 years, included around 10 men and 5 women, and had TNM stage I to III disease. TCRbeta CDR3 sequencing was performed on thirty paired specimens, with one tumor sample and one normal lung sample collected per patient. The paper as a whole reports these results and caveats: Because peripheral blood was not sequenced, blood TCRbeta repertoires in the lung cancer patients of the study were not examined. Significantly higher TCR diversity (inverse Simpson) was observed in tumor tissue than in normal lung tissue (roughly 470 vs 170, P = 0.0075, Mann-Whitney U test). TCR diversity was significantly higher in younger patients, and greater tumor TCR diversity was associated with shorter overall survival and shorter disease-free survival. The sequencing platform is not named in the methods, and unique molecular identifiers are not mentioned. The cohort had only approximately 15 patients, and the authors noted that larger samples and more detailed clinical data are needed. In normal lung, the top 100 clones accounted for a significantly larger cumulative share of the repertoire than in tumor tissue.

The library relied on multiplex PCR. Sequencing instrument: Illumina HiSeq 2500. TCRbeta libraries were built by three rounds of nested PCR using primers (Table S4), following protocols modified from ARM-PCR. Before sequencing, PCR products in the 200-500 bp range were cut out of the gel and cleaned up using the QIAquick gel extraction kit. Per the original workflow: Reads were cleaned using Trimmomatic, were merged into complete CDR3 sequences using FLASH, and were assigned to V(D)J germline segments using MiTCR. Clonal diversity was calculated as the inverse Simpson's index using VDJtools. Productive reads were defined as in-frame sequences without a premature stop codon. In-frame beta chains were kept once TCRdb had trimmed the public reads at Q25 with fastp and called clones with MiXCR. Entries are consolidated by CDR3 protein sequence, retaining the most common genes and DNA. The V and J calls come from TCRdb's annotation, not from the publication. The table for this sample lists 69,000 or so distinct CDR3 sequences; around 78% of them were counted only once. The ten largest clones add up to 28% of the sample.

For this clonotype: It lacks a known antigen. The junction departs from the called germline gene at one end, perhaps through a read error.

RNA was extracted from bulk unsorted tissue and checked for quality with a NanoDrop ND-1000 and an Agilent 2100. Donors were newly diagnosed lung cancer patients admitted for thoracic surgery in China between August and November 2014, without prior chemotherapy. Anyone who had undergone radiotherapy or chemotherapy before, or who had another cancer at the same time, was left out of the study. Surgical tissue pieces of roughly 1-2.2 cm3 were preserved in RNAlater solution and were kept at -80 degrees C until use. The CDR3 contains 20 residues, cysteine and phenylalanine counted. Just the 60-base CDR3 DNA is kept, in frame starting at base 1. The germline V gene encodes CDR1 ENHRY and CDR2 SYGVKD.

The chain is assembled from TRBV10-3 and TRBJ2-6, with 16 junctional bases fitting TRBD2. The sequenced sample was lung tumor tissue. The source is a man in his sixties with non-small cell lung cancer. The CDR3 protein is CAIGEHGTSGRVSGANVLTF. The DNA sequence is TGTGCCATCGGTGAACATGGGACTAGCGGGAGGGTCTCTGGTGCCAACGTTCTGACTTTC.